The 16 T cell receptor beta chains presented below share a single source sample, sequenced in a study of blood T cell repertoires in COVID-19. TCRdb's copy holds only in-frame clones and misses some; the assay was immunoSEQ multiplex PCR. In the table there are approximately 200,000 clones, roughly 94% of which are singletons. What was sequenced was peripheral blood. These receptors were obtained from a man in his thirties or forties with COVID-19, enrolled during active disease.

The CDR3 loop reads CASCNTPYGFEKLFF. CDR3 nucleotide sequence: TGTGCCAGCTGCAATACCCCCTACGGTTTCGAAAAACTGTTTTTT. The chain has TRBV6-1 and TRBJ1-4; D remains ambiguous. V lost 8 bases to trimming and J lost 8 bases, with 21 bases between them. The germline V gene has CDR1 MNHNS and CDR2 SASEGT. The CDR3 sequence is 15 residues long.

The chain is built from TRBV6-4 and TRBJ2-3, with TRBD2 matching 13 bases. Germline trimming cut 7 bases from V and 6 bases from J; bases unmatched to any gene: 7. CDR1 is MRHNA, CDR2 SNTAGT, per germline. There are 15 residues in the CDR3. CDR3 residues: CASKTLAGGSDTQYF. The CDR3 DNA follows: TGTGCCAGCAAGACACTAGCGGGGGGGTCCGATACGCAGTATTTT.

The chain recombines TRBV27 with TRBJ2-5; D may be TRBD1 (6 bases). Germline CDR1 and CDR2: MNHEY and SMNVEV (reference sequence). The length of the CDR3 is 14 residues. Trimming shortened V by 6 bases and J by 2 bases, and 13 bases separated the two germline ends. CDR3 sequence (DNA): TGTGCCAGCAGCCCCGGGACAACGCAAGAGACCCAGTACTTC. Translating gives CASSPGTTQETQYF.

A remark on this clone: This CDR3 is also generated by other DNA sequences in the sample. The V and J genes are TRBV3-1 (or the pseudogene TRBV3-2) and TRBJ1-3, with D possibly matching TRBD1 (5 bases). The CDR3 consists of 14 residues. Germline V gene lookup returns CDR1 LGHDT and CDR2 YNNKEL (reference sequence). V was cut by 2 bases and J by 1 base, with 6 bases left in between. The CDR3: CASSQRGSGNTIYF. The CDR3 DNA is TGTGCCAGCAGCCAAAGGGGTTCTGGAAACACCATATATTTT.

The chain couples TRBV5-1 to TRBJ2-7, with TRBD1 matching 9 bases. From germline, CDR1 is SGHRS and CDR2 YFSETQ. The CDR3 has 14 residues. V was clipped by 6 bases and J by 2 bases; unmatched bases: 6. CDR3 in DNA: TGCGCCAGCAACCCGGGACAGGGTGCCTACGAGCAGTACTTC. Translating gives CASNPGQGAYEQYF.

This chain joins TRBV7-9 and TRBJ1-4; D may be TRBD1 (5 bases). The CDR3 contains 16 residues. Trimming removed 5 bases from V and 5 bases from J, with 18 bases in between. CDR1 and CDR2 from the germline V gene are SEHNR and FQNEAQ (reference sequence). DNA for the CDR3: TGTGCCAGCAGCGATAAGGGGATGATCCAGAATGAAAAACTGTTTTTT. This gives the protein CASSDKGMIQNEKLFF. The entire variable domain, with the rest obtained from reference TRBV7-9 and TRBJ1-4, is as follows: DTGVSQNPRHKITKRGQNVTFRCDPISEHNRLYWYRQTLGQGPEFLTYFQNEAQLEKSRLLSDRFSAERPKGSFSTLEIQRTEQGDSAMYLCASSDKGMIQNEKLFFGSGTQLSVL.

The V call is TRBV2, the J call TRBJ1-2; a possible D gene is TRBD1 (5 bases). The CDR3 spans 14 residues. The germline gives CDR1 SNHLY, CDR2 FYNNEI. V was cut by 6 bases and J by 0 bases, with 11 bases left in between. CDR3 protein: CASRGRASNYGYTF. The CDR3 coding sequence is TGTGCCAGCAGGGGCAGGGCCTCTAACTATGGCTACACCTTC. The entire variable domain, with the rest obtained from reference TRBV2 and TRBJ1-2, is as follows: EPEVTQTPSHQVTQMGQEVILRCVPISNHLYFYWYRQILGQKVEFLVSFYNNEISEKSEIFDDQFSVERPDGSNFTLKIRSTKLEDSAMYFCASRGRASNYGYTFGSGTRLTVV.

In this sample, this clone turned up once. J is TRBJ1-1 and V is TRBV19; D perhaps matches TRBD1 (5 bases). This CDR3 is built from 15 residues. Per germline, CDR1 LNHDA and CDR2 SQIVND (reference sequence). V was pared by 5 bases and J by 3 bases, with 16 bases between. In nucleotides, the CDR3 is TGTGCCAGTAGTGGACGCATGGGACTGCACACTGAAGCTTTCTTT. Its protein is CASSGRMGLHTEAFF.

Here the CDR3 DNA reads TGTGCCAGCAGTGACTCTGGAGTTGGCTACACCTTC. Its protein product is CASSDSGVGYTF. The chain links TRBV6-4 to TRBJ1-2, with D unclear. The V gene's germline CDR1 is MRHNA and CDR2 SNTAGT. The CDR3 length is 12 residues. V lost 0 bases to trimming and J lost 7 bases, with 6 bases between them.

This chain links TRBV9 with TRBJ1-3; 7 bases are shared with TRBD1. After removal of 4 bases from V and 0 bases from J, the junction contained 4 bases not matched to a gene. The germline CDR1 and CDR2 sequences are SGDLS and YYNGEE. The CDR3 covers 15 residues. The CDR3 DNA reads as TGTGCCAGCAGCCTGACAGGGAGCTCTGGAAACACCATATATTTT. Translating it yields CASSLTGSSGNTIYF.

This clone has just one count. This specimen includes other DNA sequences encoding the same CDR3. The J gene is TRBJ1-1, the V gene TRBV19; 9 bases align to TRBD1. Germline V gene lookup returns CDR1 LNHDA and CDR2 SQIVND (reference sequence). Losses at the gene ends were 9 bases for V and 5 bases for J; bases not matched to a gene: 7. The CDR3 has 13 amino acids. This CDR3 is CASSGTGWTEAFF. In DNA form, the CDR3 reads TGTGCCAGCTCCGGGACAGGGTGGACTGAAGCTTTCTTT.

The chain has TRBV6-2 or TRBV6-3 and TRBJ2-1, with TRBD2 as a possible D gene (5 bases). Germline lookup yields CDR1 MNHEY and CDR2 SVGEGT. The CDR3 covers 16 residues. V was pared by 6 bases and J by 1 base, with 16 bases between. The CDR3 DNA reads TGTGCCAGCAGCTCCTCCGGACTGGATTCCTACAATGAGCAGTTCTTC. Translating it yields CASSSSGLDSYNEQFF.

This chain joins TRBV7-6 and TRBJ2-5; TRBD1 is a possible D gene (7 bases). This CDR3 has 19 amino acids. Germline V gene lookup returns CDR1 SGHVS and CDR2 FNYEAQ. V was cut by 0 bases and J by 2 bases, with 22 bases left in between. The CDR3 DNA is TGTGCCAGCAGCTTAGCTCCATTTGACGCGGGACAGCAACAAGAGACCCAGTACTTC. The encoded protein is CASSLAPFDAGQQQETQYF.

This clone was recorded once. CDR3 nucleotide sequence: TGTGCCAGCATTCCAGCCGGGACTAGCGGGGGACTCCGCTACAATGAGCAGTTCTTC. This gives the protein CASIPAGTSGGLRYNEQFF. This rearrangement joins TRBV2 to TRBJ2-1; 14 positions agree with TRBD2. The CDR3 is made up of 19 amino acids. Germline values: CDR1 SNHLY, CDR2 FYNNEI. V shed 7 bases, J shed 3 bases, and the junction held 14 bases outside the gene matches.

This rearrangement joins TRBV6-5 to TRBJ1-5; no definite D call. V lost 4 bases, J lost 0 bases, and 7 bases lay in between. Germline values: CDR1 MNHEY, CDR2 SVGAGI. The CDR3 totals 14 residues. This chain's CDR3 is CASSSIYSNQPQHF. The CDR3 DNA reads TGTGCCAGCAGTTCGATCTATAGCAATCAGCCCCAGCATTTT.

The chain carries TRBV3-1 (or the pseudogene TRBV3-2) and TRBJ2-7, with 8 bases that match TRBD2. CDR3 length: 14 residues. Germline values: CDR1 LGHDT, CDR2 YNNKEL (reference sequence). Germline trimming cut 3 bases from V and 7 bases from J; bases unmatched to any gene: 8. The CDR3 bases are TGTGCCAGCAGCCACCGGGGGGGCCGGTCTGAGCAGTACTTC. Residues: CASSHRGGRSEQYF.